A single sample is the source of the 4 T cell receptor beta chains below, sequenced in a study of T cell clonality in common variable immunodeficiency. Repertoires were generated with immunoSEQ multiplex PCR, while TCRdb's copy carries only in-frame clones and drops some. This sample comprises approximately 30,000 clones, none seen once only. Input material: peripheral blood mononuclear cells. The receptors originated from a person aged 18 to 70 in good health.

Details on this clone: The sequence runs out 3 residues before the end of the CDR3; the remainder is reconstructed from the germline J gene. The chain uses TRBV7-9 and TRBJ1-4, with 8 bases matching TRBD1. The V gene's germline CDR1 is SEHNR and CDR2 FQNEAQ (reference sequence). The CDR3 loop spans 15 amino acids. CDR3: CASSPEQGGQSPLFF. The sequenced part of the CDR3 DNA is TGTGCCAGCAGCCCAGAACAGGGGGGACAATCACCA. Full variable domain (rest looked up from reference TRBV7-9 and TRBJ1-4): DTGVSQNPRHKITKRGQNVTFRCDPISEHNRLYWYRQTLGQGPEFLTYFQNEAQLEKSRLLSDRFSAERPKGSFSTLEIQRTEQGDSAMYLCASSPEQGGQSPLFFGSGTQLSVL.

This clone came up many times. The missing CDR3 end, 3 residues past where the read stops, is filled in from the germline J gene. V usage is TRBV5-1 and J usage is TRBJ2-3; TRBD2 is a possible D gene (6 bases). This CDR3 region has 13 residues. Germline V gives CDR1 SGHRS, CDR2 YFSETQ. Trimming took off 3 bases at V and 6 bases at J, with 11 bases between the two ends. Here the CDR3 reads CASSSGLEDTQYF. The covered CDR3 bases are TGCGCCAGCAGCTCGGGACTGGAGGATACG.

In the case of this clone: The CDR3 goes on 3 residues after the read ends, and that part is filled in from the germline J gene. This chain connects TRBV2 to TRBJ2-3; the D gene is possibly TRBD2 (5 bases). CDR1 is SNHLY and CDR2 is FYNNEI in the germline V gene. Trimming removed 6 bases at V and 2 bases at J, with 12 bases between. This CDR3 is 14 amino acids long. CDR3 bases read: TGTGCCAGCAGCAGCGGTTTTGACACAGATACG. Amino acid sequence: CASSSGFDTDT. In full, the CDR3 is CASSSGFDTDTQYF.

This clone appeared many times. The read gets to within 3 residues of the CDR3 end, and the germline J gene fills in the rest. The chain carries TRBV2 and TRBJ2-1; D possibly corresponds to TRBD1 (6 bases). The CDR3 has 11 amino acids. The V end lost 9 bases, the J end lost 5 bases, and 8 bases lay between the germline ends. Germline lookup yields CDR1 SNHLY and CDR2 FYNNEI. CDR3 sequence: CASYRDNEQFF. The CDR3 bases that were read are TGTGCCAGTTACAGGGACAATGAG.